This paragraph covers one T cell receptor beta chain sequence. The data derive from a study of T cell responses to AZD1222 COVID-19 vaccine. With V trimmed by 4 bases and J by 4 bases, 7 bases remained unmatched. The CDR3 is 17 amino acids. The germline V gene encodes CDR1 SGHTA and CDR2 FQGNSA. Only in-frame clones appear in the TCRdb table, and some are missing; sequencing was by immunoSEQ multiplex PCR. The table shows around 150,000 clones, with around 93% occurring only once. The material sequenced was peripheral blood, taken 28 days after the second AZD1222 dose. The receptor was derived from an adult who received the AZD1222 COVID-19 vaccine. The chain uses TRBV7-2 and TRBJ2-1; 13 bases are a match to TRBD2. In DNA form, the CDR3 reads TGTGCCAGCAGCTCTAGACCGGGACTAGCGGGGTACAATGAGCAGTTCTTC. Its translation: CASSSRPGLAGYNEQFF.